This T cell receptor (beta chain) was identified in a study of Ad26.COV2.S vaccination and SARS-CoV-2 variants. Study outcomes and limitations: Those who received the vaccine showed greater spike-specific TCR breadth than those given placebo. Vaccinees and placebo recipients showed similar non-spike TCR breadth.

A note on this clone: Its specificity is not known.

Treatment in this sample: roughly 18 received Ad26.COV2.S at low or high dose, single or two shots; roughly five received placebo; per-sample allocation not given. Sample collection was performed on day 63 after the first vaccine or placebo injection. The donor's status was that of an adult aged 18-55 years in Boston. V lost 3 bases and J lost 4; bases outside the gene matches: 2. Germline-derived CDR1 and CDR2 are MNHEY and SVGAGI. This CDR3 is built from 14 residues. The method was immunoSEQ multiplex PCR; TCRdb's version includes in-frame clones alone and lacks a portion of them. Here the sample spans about 330,000 clones, almost 90% being singletons.

The sequence was obtained from a person between 18 and 65 years old who received the Ad26.COV2.S COVID-19 vaccine or a placebo. Specimen: peripheral blood, collected in a trial of Ad26.COV2.S vaccine versus placebo. This chain connects TRBV6-5 to TRBJ2-5; 10 bases align to TRBD2. CDR3 region: CASSYLAGAETQYF. CDR3 in DNA: TGTGCCAGCAGTTATCTAGCGGGAGCAGAGACCCAGTACTTC.